The clone carrying this T cell receptor beta chain was detected many times. Its specificity is unknown. This record comes from a study of Graves' ophthalmopathy and Graves' hyperthyroidism. Study-level points and caveats: A roughly 80% specificity and around 90% sensitivity were achieved by a 13-signature model that separated ophthalmopathy from stable hyperthyroidism.

CDR3 length: 16 residues. After removal of 5 bases from V and 1 base from J, the junction contained 8 bases not matched to a gene. The V gene's germline CDR1 is SGHAT and CDR2 FQNNGV. Transcripts of RNA were the source for amplifying TCR beta CDR3 regions. The authors performed first-round RT-PCR with HTBI primers and then a second-round multiplex PCR. Via MiXCR, TCRdb re-called the multiplex PCR reads, giving one row per CDR3 protein. The sample contains around 1,000,000 distinct CDR3 sequences, about 36% of which appear only once. Material: peripheral blood or thyroid tissue (not recorded which). The V call is TRBV11-2, the J call TRBJ2-5; 9 bases agree with TRBD2. This TCR derives from an adult man with Graves' hyperthyroidism. DNA of the CDR3: TGTGCCAGCAGCCCTAGACTAGCGGAGATCCAAGAGACCCAGTACTTC. Protein sequence: CASSPRLAEIQETQYF.